The next 32 T cell receptor beta chains were all read from a single sample in a study of cytomegalovirus exposure and HLA in healthy donors. 13 Jbeta primers and 60 Vbeta primers were used for the PCR. Sequenced by immunoSEQ multiplex PCR; TCRdb stores in-frame clones only, minus some. The sample consists of roughly 150,000 clones, roughly four fifths of them appearing once. Specimen: PBMCs. The receptor set was obtained from a male donor in good health and CMV-seropositive.

The chain links TRBV28 to TRBJ2-1; 15 bases line up with TRBD2. Losses at the gene ends were 4 bases for V and 7 bases for J; bases not matched to a gene: 5. The length of the CDR3 is 16 residues. The germline CDR1 and CDR2 sequences are MDHEN and SYDVKM. The CDR3 sequence is CASSSGLAGGLNEQFF. As DNA, the CDR3 is TGTGCCAGCAGTTCGGGACTAGCGGGGGGACTAAATGAGCAGTTCTTC.

V gene TRBV28 combines with J gene TRBJ2-1; TRBD2 agrees at 8 bases. The CDR3 has 17 residues. Germline V gene sequence: CDR1 MDHEN, CDR2 SYDVKM. Trimming cost V 0 bases and J 3 bases; bases outside gene matches: 7. The CDR3 coding sequence is TGTGCCAGCAGTTTATGGGGTCGGGAGGGCTACTACAATGAGCAGTTCTTC. Its protein is CASSLWGREGYYNEQFF.

The V gene is TRBV7-9, the J gene TRBJ2-3; 12 bases align to TRBD2. The CDR3 length is 14 residues. CDR1 and CDR2 (germline): SEHNR, FQNEAQ (reference sequence). Trimming removed 8 bases from V and 6 bases from J; junction bases left unmatched: 6. The CDR3 sequence is CASQRLAGVDTQYF. The CDR3 DNA reads TGTGCCAGCCAACGACTAGCGGGAGTGGATACGCAGTATTTT.

This chain connects TRBV7-8 to TRBJ1-5; maybe TRBD1 (6 bases). This CDR3 spans 13 amino acids. V lost 6 bases, J lost 4 bases, and 10 bases lay in between. Germline V gene sequence: CDR1 SGHVS, CDR2 FQNEAQ. The CDR3 DNA reads TGTGCCAGCAGACAGGGAACAAATCAGCCCCAGCATTTT. The encoded protein is CASRQGTNQPQHF.

The CDR3 spells CASSPFSGGGGNSPLHF. In DNA form, the CDR3 reads TGTGCCAGCAGCCCCTTCTCCGGGGGGGGAGGTAATTCACCCCTCCACTTT. V usage is TRBV5-4 and J usage is TRBJ1-6; D might be TRBD1 (5 bases). V was cut by 4 bases and J by 6 bases, with 20 bases left in between. The germline V gene has CDR1 SGHNT and CDR2 YYREEE (reference sequence). This CDR3 spans 17 amino acids.

This sequence joins TRBV9 and TRBJ2-2; D remains unclear. There are 13 residues in the CDR3. The V gene lost 0 bases and the J gene lost 6 bases, with 6 bases spanning the gap. The V gene's germline CDR1 is SGDLS and CDR2 YYNGEE. CDR3 sequence: CASSVGPPGELFF. The CDR3 nucleotides are TGTGCCAGCAGCGTAGGGCCGCCCGGGGAGCTGTTTTTT.

This chain joins TRBV19 and TRBJ2-5, with a possible D match to TRBD2 (5 bases). The CDR3 is 13 residues long. V was cut by 2 bases and J by 7 bases, with 11 bases left in between. CDR1 and CDR2 (germline): LNHDA, SQIVND (reference sequence). In nucleotides, the CDR3 is TGTGCCAGTAGTATAACCCAACGGGGGACCCAGTACTTC. Amino acid sequence: CASSITQRGTQYF.

This clone turned up a few times. The gene calls are TRBV5-6 and TRBJ2-2, with 7 bases matching TRBD1. The CDR3 sequence is 16 residues long. The germline V gene has CDR1 SGHDT and CDR2 YYEEEE. V dropped 4 bases and J dropped 7; count of bases not matched to a gene: 13. The CDR3 bases are TGTGCCAGCAGCCCCATATTTAGGGGGCGCGTCGGGGAGCTGTTTTTT. It encodes CASSPIFRGRVGELFF.

The chain recombines TRBV28 with TRBJ2-5; 9 bases are shared with TRBD2. Germline V gives CDR1 MDHEN, CDR2 SYDVKM. Losses at the gene ends were 7 bases for V and 4 bases for J; bases not matched to a gene: 13. This CDR3 is built from 16 residues. The CDR3 loop reads CASKERASGKGETQYF. In DNA form, the CDR3 reads TGTGCCAGCAAGGAGCGGGCTAGCGGGAAAGGAGAGACCCAGTACTTC.

This clone was detected a few times. V and J are TRBV6-1 and TRBJ2-7, with TRBD1 matching over 9 bases. With 4 bases clipped from V and 5 bases from J, the junction kept 6 bases outside the gene matches. Germline CDR1 MNHNS, CDR2 SASEGT. This CDR3 comprises 14 residues. CDR3 sequence reads: CASSGGTGLNEQYF. As DNA, the CDR3 is TGTGCCAGCAGTGGAGGGACAGGGCTCAACGAGCAGTACTTC.

J is TRBJ1-2 and V is TRBV5-6; D is unresolved. CDR3 length equals 13 residues. Germline assignment: CDR1 SGHDT and CDR2 YYEEEE. V shed 3 bases and J shed 7 bases, with 13 bases lying between them. CDR3 nucleotide sequence: TGTGCCAGCAGCTCATTGCTAATCCGTGGCTACACCTTC. This sequence encodes CASSSLLIRGYTF.

The rearrangement links TRBV9 to TRBJ1-3, with D hard to call. The V end lost 0 bases, the J end lost 0 bases, and 10 bases lay between the germline ends. CDR1 is SGDLS, CDR2 YYNGEE, per germline. The CDR3 has 16 amino acids. CDR3 in amino acids: CASSVGGAPSGNTIYF. CDR3 sequence (DNA): TGTGCCAGCAGCGTAGGGGGAGCACCCTCTGGAAACACCATATATTTT. Complete variable domain (other parts from reference TRBV9 and TRBJ1-3): DSGVTQTPKHLITATGQRVTLRCSPRSGDLSVYWYQQSLDQGLQFLIQYYNGEERAKGNILERFSAQQFPDLHSELNLSSLELGDSALYFCASSVGGAPSGNTIYFGEGSWLTVV.

This clone showed up just a few times. The chain carries TRBV11-2 and TRBJ2-3; 8 nucleotides line up with TRBD1. The CDR3 consists of 16 residues. After removal of 4 bases from V and 5 bases from J, the junction contained 11 bases not matched to a gene. Germline V lookup: CDR1 SGHAT, CDR2 FQNNGV. CDR3 bases: TGTGCCAGCAGCTCCTTACAGGGGGGCCCCGGAGATACGCAGTATTTT. This encodes CASSSLQGGPGDTQYF.

The chain uses TRBV30 and TRBJ2-5, with 11 bases that match TRBD2. From germline, CDR1 is GTSNPN and CDR2 SVGIG (reference sequence). The CDR3 runs to 17 residues. V lost 1 base to trimming and J lost 2 bases; unmatched junction nucleotides: 9. The CDR3 nucleotides are TGTGCCTGGAGTGCCCTGACCGGGACTAGCGGTCAAGAGACCCAGTACTTC. Encoded protein: CAWSALTGTSGQETQYF.

The rearrangement uses TRBV27 and TRBJ2-7; perhaps TRBD2 as D (5 bases). This CDR3 spans 13 amino acids. CDR1 MNHEY and CDR2 SMNVEV come from the germline V gene (reference sequence). Trimming shortened V by 3 bases and J by 9 bases, and 15 bases separated the two germline ends. DNA of the CDR3: TGTGCCAGCAGTTTTTTAGGGTCAGAGGGGCAGTACTTC. It yields the protein CASSFLGSEGQYF.

The V call is TRBV19, the J call TRBJ1-4; TRBD1 matches at 7 bases. CDR1 and CDR2 from the germline V gene are LNHDA and SQIVND (reference sequence). The CDR3 extends over 13 amino acids. V shed 9 bases, J shed 8 bases, and the junction held 9 bases outside the gene matches. The CDR3 DNA reads TGTGCCAGCAACAGGGGACTGGGGGAAAAACTGTTTTTT. Protein: CASNRGLGEKLFF.

This rearrangement joins TRBV9 to TRBJ1-5, with TRBD1 matching 8 bases. Losses at the gene ends were 0 bases for V and 6 bases for J; bases not matched to a gene: 5. The CDR3 has 15 amino acids. In germline, CDR1 is SGDLS, CDR2 YYNGEE. CDR3 protein: CASSVADRVGQPQHF. CDR3 nucleotides: TGTGCCAGCAGCGTAGCGGACAGGGTTGGTCAGCCCCAGCATTTT.

The V call is TRBV30, the J call TRBJ2-3, with a possible D match to TRBD2 (5 bases). The germline V gene encodes CDR1 GTSNPN and CDR2 SVGIG (reference sequence). V lost 7 bases, J lost 6 bases, and 17 bases lay in between. The length of the CDR3 is 13 residues. The DNA for the CDR3 is TGTGCCTTGGGAGCGACGGGGTTCGATACGCAGTATTTT. It specifies CALGATGFDTQYF.

This clone was observed a few times. The chain carries TRBV11-2 and TRBJ1-1; possible D gene TRBD1, 5 bases. This CDR3 has 12 residues. The V end lost 7 bases, the J end lost 11 bases, and 17 bases lay between the germline ends. The germline V gene has CDR1 SGHAT and CDR2 FQNNGV. The CDR3: CASTLGGYRAFF. As DNA, the CDR3 is TGTGCCAGCACCCTGGGGGGGTACAGGGCTTTCTTT.

V is TRBV9 and J is TRBJ2-7; 12 bases map to TRBD1. Trimming took 0 bases from V and 4 from J; bases not matched to a gene: 5. Per the germline V gene, CDR1 is SGDLS and CDR2 is YYNGEE. The CDR3 is made up of 16 amino acids. CDR3 region: CASSVDPGQGAYEQYF. The CDR3, as DNA: TGTGCCAGCAGCGTAGATCCGGGACAGGGGGCGTACGAGCAGTACTTC.

Here the CDR3 DNA reads TGTGCTAGTGGTTTAGCAGGGGGCCCCAACTATGGCTACACCTTC. Protein sequence: CASGLAGGPNYGYTF. The rearrangement uses TRBV12-5 and TRBJ1-2, with 8 bases aligning to TRBD1. This CDR3 contains 15 residues. CDR1 is LGHNT and CDR2 is FRNRAP in the germline V gene. V shed 3 bases and J 2 bases; nucleotides not matched to a gene: 5.

Concerning this clone: The sample contains more than one DNA sequence encoding this CDR3. The chain employs TRBV30 and TRBJ2-1; no clear D gene. V gave up 1 base and J gave up 6 bases, with 4 bases separating them. The CDR3 contains 11 residues. Germline CDR1 GTSNPN, CDR2 SVGIG (reference sequence). CDR3 amino acids: CAWSGLNEQFF. The CDR3, as DNA: TGTGCCTGGAGTGGTCTCAATGAGCAGTTCTTC.

The gene calls are TRBV18 and TRBJ2-3; 9 positions agree with TRBD1. J lost 6 bases, V lost 0 bases, and 7 bases had no gene match. The germline CDR1 and CDR2 sequences are KGHSH and LQKENI. The CDR3 is 16 residues long. The CDR3: CASSPPTGQGLDTQYF. As DNA, the CDR3 is TGTGCCAGCTCACCACCTACGGGACAGGGTTTGGATACGCAGTATTTT.

This rearrangement joins TRBV5-1 to TRBJ2-7; D may be TRBD2 (6 bases). Trimming pared 4 bases from V and 7 bases from J, leaving 18 bases between. The germline V gene has CDR1 SGHRS and CDR2 YFSETQ. The CDR3 extends over 14 amino acids. The CDR3 sequence: CASSPEGIRGEQYF. Written as DNA, the CDR3 is TGCGCCAGCAGCCCGGAGGGGATAAGAGGAGAGCAGTACTTC.

The J gene is TRBJ1-1, the V gene TRBV5-8; D not resolved. CDR3 length: 9 amino acids. Germline V gene sequence: CDR1 SGHTS, CDR2 YDEGEE. With 4 bases removed from V and 7 bases from J, the gap between germline ends came to 2 bases. The CDR3 DNA follows: TGTGCCAGCAGCCGTGAAGCTTTCTTT. It codes for CASSREAFF.

This clone is a singleton in its sample. V and J are TRBV12-5 and TRBJ1-1, with 8 bases lining up with TRBD1. The germline V gene has CDR1 LGHNT and CDR2 FRNRAP. Trimming at V came to 4 bases and at J to 5 bases, leaving 6 bases not matched to a gene. This CDR3 spans 14 amino acids. In DNA, the CDR3 is TGTGCTAGTGGTTCCCGACAGGGGCGGACTGAAGCTTTCTTT. Translation: CASGSRQGRTEAFF.

CDR3 nucleotide sequence: TGTGCCAGCAGCGTCGCGGGTGTGGGACAGGGGGTTCATGAGCAGTTCTTC. Its protein is CASSVAGVGQGVHEQFF. This sequence joins TRBV9 and TRBJ2-1; 11 positions agree with TRBD1. V lost 2 bases, J lost 8 bases, and 12 bases stayed unmatched. This CDR3 is 17 amino acids long. The germline CDR1 and CDR2 sequences are SGDLS and YYNGEE.

The CDR3 spells CASSFLQGANTEAFF. The CDR3 DNA reads as TGTGCCAGCAGCTTCCTCCAGGGGGCGAACACTGAAGCTTTCTTT. The chain joins TRBV5-6 to TRBJ1-1; 8 bases agree with TRBD1. CDR1 SGHDT and CDR2 YYEEEE come from the germline V gene. The length of the CDR3 is 15 residues. J gave up 1 base and V 2 bases, and 4 bases lay outside the gene matches.

V and J are TRBV30 and TRBJ1-1; a weak D match, TRBD1 (5 bases). The ends were cut back, 3 bases at V and 4 bases at J, with 12 bases in the middle. This CDR3 comprises 13 residues. Per germline, CDR1 GTSNPN and CDR2 SVGIG (reference sequence). CDR3 residues: CAWSSLGGTEAFF. CDR3 sequence (DNA): TGTGCCTGGAGCTCCTTGGGGGGCACTGAAGCTTTCTTT.

The chain combines TRBV10-3 with TRBJ2-1; TRBD1 aligns across 7 bases. The length of the CDR3 is 14 residues. Germline lookup yields CDR1 ENHRY and CDR2 SYGVKD. V lost 3 bases to trimming and J lost 7 bases; unmatched junction nucleotides: 6. Here the CDR3 reads CAISENRGRNEQFF. DNA for the CDR3: TGTGCCATCAGTGAAAACAGGGGTAGGAATGAGCAGTTCTTC.

CDR3 bases: TGTGCCAGCAGTTTTACTAGCGGGAGAGATACGCAGTATTTT. Translation: CASSFTSGRDTQYF. The gene calls are TRBV28 and TRBJ2-3, with 11 nucleotides matching TRBD2. J gave up 5 bases and V 3 bases, and 1 base lay outside the gene matches. In germline, CDR1 is MDHEN, CDR2 SYDVKM. CDR3 length equals 14 residues.

The chain employs TRBV6-6 and TRBJ2-3; D not certain. The CDR3 covers 12 residues. V was cut by 9 bases and J by 4 bases, with 11 bases left in between. Germline V CDR1 and CDR2: MNHNY, SVGAGI (reference sequence). CDR3 loop: CASSSSADTQYF. In nucleotides, the CDR3 is TGTGCCAGTTCTAGTTCTGCAGATACGCAGTATTTT.